Following are 26 T cell receptor beta chains from one sample sequenced in a study of cytomegalovirus exposure and HLA in healthy donors (dated by TCRdb to 2015 to 2018). The library was made by the immunoSEQ multiplex PCR assay. For the multiplex PCR, a mixture combining 60 forward primers for TCR Vbeta segments and 13 reverse primers for TCR Jbeta segments was used. Drawn from immuneACCESS, this table holds only the in-frame rearrangements with V and J called that TCRdb kept. Clones are partly lost; checked studies trace under half to an unresolved V gene and leave the rest unexplained. This sample gives under 150,000 clones in total; about 78% of them show up just once. The ten largest account for approximately 2.6% of the sample. Sequenced: PBMCs. The source of these receptors is a human donor in good health.

The CDR3 DNA follows: TGTGCCAGCAGTTTCAGGGGATTGGCTGAAGCTTTCTTT. Its protein product is CASSFRGLAEAFF. The genes are TRBV28 and TRBJ1-1; tentatively, D is TRBD1 (6 bases). Deletions cut 3 bases from V and 6 bases from J, with 11 bases between. Germline lookup yields CDR1 MDHEN and CDR2 SYDVKM. The CDR3 has 13 residues.

V and J are TRBV27 and TRBJ2-7; TRBD1 aligns across 9 bases. The CDR3 runs 15 residues. V lost 0 bases to trimming and J lost 5 bases; unmatched junction nucleotides: 5. Germline-derived CDR1 and CDR2 are MNHEY and SMNVEV (reference sequence). The CDR3: CASSLSYRGRHEQYF. The CDR3 coding sequence is TGTGCCAGCAGTTTATCTTACAGGGGGCGTCACGAGCAGTACTTC.

The V call is TRBV2, the J call TRBJ1-5; 7 nucleotides align to TRBD1. J lost 4 bases, V lost 6 bases, and 3 bases had no gene match. Germline assignment: CDR1 SNHLY and CDR2 FYNNEI. CDR3 size: 13 residues. The CDR3 reads CASREQGNQPQHF. CDR3 coding DNA: TGTGCCAGCAGGGAACAGGGGAATCAGCCCCAGCATTTT.

The rearrangement joins TRBV4-3 to TRBJ1-2; 9 positions agree with TRBD1. Per germline, CDR1 LGHNA and CDR2 YSLEER. J lost 8 bases, V lost 6 bases, and 7 bases had no gene match. The CDR3 has 13 residues. The CDR3 is CASSLRQGDGYTF. The CDR3, as DNA: TGCGCCAGCAGTCTACGACAGGGGGACGGCTACACCTTC.

The chain links TRBV15 to TRBJ1-2, with D tentatively TRBD1 (5 bases). CDR3 length: 13 residues. Trimming removed 1 base at V and 7 bases at J, with 10 bases between. Germline V CDR1 and CDR2: LNHNV, YYDKDF (reference sequence). CDR3 nucleotide sequence: TGTGCCACCAGCAGAGGACAGCTTACTGGCTACACCTTC. Translation gives CATSRGQLTGYTF. The whole variable domain, remainder taken from reference TRBV15 and TRBJ1-2, is DAMVIQNPRYQVTQFGKPVTLSCSQTLNHNVMYWYQQKSSQAPKLLFHYYDKDFNNEADTPDNFQSRRPNTSFCFLDIRSPGLGDTAMYLCATSRGQLTGYTFGSGTRLTVV.

This sequence joins TRBV5-1 and TRBJ1-4; D gene ambiguous. The CDR3 covers 16 residues. Germline CDR1 reads SGHRS; CDR2 reads YFSETQ. Trimming took 4 bases from V and 6 from J, leaving 19 bases between them. CDR3 amino acids: CASSPTGLEWDEKLFF. In nucleotides, the CDR3 is TGCGCCAGCAGCCCGACTGGTTTGGAGTGGGATGAAAAACTGTTTTTT.

The rearrangement uses TRBV13 and TRBJ2-2; 13 bases match TRBD2. The CDR3 sequence is 17 residues long. Unmatched junction bases numbered 8, after V lost 6 bases and J lost 4 bases. CDR1 and CDR2 from the germline V gene are PRHDT and FYEKMQ (reference sequence). CDR3: CASRNGLAGVGTGELFF. CDR3 in DNA: TGTGCCAGCAGAAACGGACTAGCGGGAGTGGGCACCGGGGAGCTGTTTTTT. Full variable domain (outside the CDR3, taken from reference TRBV13 and TRBJ2-2): AAGVIQSPRHLIKEKRETATLKCYPIPRHDTVYWYQQGPGQDPQFLISFYEKMQSDKGSIPDRFSAQQFSDYHSELNMSSLELGDSALYFCASRNGLAGVGTGELFFGEGSRLTVL.

This clone has just a few counts. The chain joins TRBV6-1 to TRBJ2-3; possibly TRBD1 for D (6 bases). The CDR3 loop spans 16 amino acids. Germline CDR1 is MNHNS and CDR2 is SASEGT. The germline V and J ends were trimmed by 4 bases and 6 bases, with 20 bases remaining between them. The CDR3 sequence: CASSAPRQVRRDTQYF. The CDR3 DNA sequence: TGTGCCAGCAGTGCCCCTAGACAGGTCCGGCGGGATACGCAGTATTTT.

This clone was seen a handful of times. The chain joins TRBV27 to TRBJ2-3; possibly TRBD1 for D (5 bases). V lost 6 bases, J lost 3 bases, and 13 bases lay in between. The CDR3 covers 14 residues. Germline loops: CDR1 MNHEY, CDR2 SMNVEV (reference sequence). The CDR3, as DNA: TGTGCCAGCAGAGGGGTCTTCGGTACAGATACGCAGTATTTT. Amino acid sequence: CASRGVFGTDTQYF.

The rearrangement uses TRBV5-6 and TRBJ1-5, with 7 bases fitting TRBD1. Germline CDR1 SGHDT, CDR2 YYEEEE. V was pared by 3 bases and J by 5 bases, with 11 bases of the junction left unmatched. CDR3 length: 16 amino acids. Written as DNA, the CDR3 is TGTGCCAGCAGCTCCTATCAGACAGGGATTCATCAGCCCCAGCATTTT. Translated: CASSSYQTGIHQPQHF.

The chain joins TRBV7-9 to TRBJ2-7; D is unresolved. Trimming stripped 4 bases from V and 4 bases from J, with 20 bases between. This CDR3 has 16 amino acids. Germline V gives CDR1 SEHNR, CDR2 FQNEAQ (reference sequence). The CDR3 protein is CASSSPARRNTYEQYF. The DNA of the CDR3 is TGTGCCAGCAGCTCTCCCGCCCGCCGTAATACTTACGAGCAGTACTTC.

The genes are TRBV7-9 and TRBJ2-5, with a possible D match to TRBD2 (6 bases). In germline, CDR1 is SEHNR, CDR2 FQNEAQ (reference sequence). The V gene lost 1 base and the J gene lost 4 bases, with 10 bases spanning the gap. The CDR3 is 14 residues long. The chain's CDR3 is CASSLEYGGETQYF. The CDR3 nucleotides read TGTGCCAGCAGCTTAGAGTACGGGGGAGAGACCCAGTACTTC.

The V and J genes are TRBV28 and TRBJ2-7; D is unclear. Trimming removed 3 bases at V and 3 bases at J, with 6 bases between. The CDR3 spans 12 residues. CDR1 MDHEN and CDR2 SYDVKM come from the germline V gene. The CDR3 is CASSFPSYEQYF. The CDR3, as DNA: TGTGCCAGCAGTTTCCCCAGCTACGAGCAGTACTTC. Together with reference TRBV28 and TRBJ2-7, the CDR3 gives the full variable domain: DVKVTQSSRYLVKRTGEKVFLECVQDMDHENMFWYRQDPGLGLRLIYFSYDVKMKEKGDIPEGYSVSREKKERFSLILESASTNQTSMYLCASSFPSYEQYFGPGTRLTVT.

This rearrangement joins TRBV5-1 to TRBJ2-1; 7 bases line up with TRBD2. V lost 4 bases, J lost 4 bases, and 2 bases stayed unmatched. Per the germline V gene, CDR1 is SGHRS and CDR2 is YFSETQ. The length of the CDR3 is 13 residues. In nucleotides, the CDR3 is TGCGCCAGCAGCGGGGGGGATTACAATGAGCAGTTCTTC. It yields the protein CASSGGDYNEQFF.

CDR3 protein: CASGQGGNTEAFF. The CDR3 DNA is TGTGCCAGCGGACAGGGAGGGAACACTGAAGCTTTCTTT. The V gene is TRBV19, the J gene TRBJ1-1; 8 bases fit TRBD1. CDR1 and CDR2 from the germline V gene are LNHDA and SQIVND (reference sequence). Trimming removed 9 bases from V and 1 base from J; junction bases left unmatched: 4. This CDR3 contains 13 residues. Combining the CDR3 with reference TRBV19 and TRBJ1-1 gives the whole variable domain DGGITQSPKYLFRKEGQNVTLSCEQNLNHDAMYWYRQDPGQGLRLIYYSQIVNDFQKGDIAEGYSVSREKKESFPLTVTSAQKNPTAFYLCASGQGGNTEAFFGQGTRLTVV.

V and J are TRBV5-1 and TRBJ2-1; 7 bases map to TRBD1. Germline V gene sequence: CDR1 SGHRS, CDR2 YFSETQ. Trimming at V came to 0 bases and at J to 8 bases, leaving 8 bases not matched to a gene. The CDR3 totals 15 residues. CDR3 sequence (DNA): TGCGCCAGCAGCTTGGCACGACAGGGTCGCGATGAGCAGTTCTTC. Protein product: CASSLARQGRDEQFF.

The gene calls are TRBV6-5 and TRBJ1-2, with 7 bases aligning to TRBD1. V lost 6 bases to trimming and J lost 4 bases; unmatched junction nucleotides: 8. The CDR3 consists of 14 residues. CDR1 is MNHEY and CDR2 is SVGAGI in the germline V gene. CDR3 region: CASSPRQGPYGYTF. In DNA form, the CDR3 reads TGTGCCAGCAGCCCGAGACAGGGACCCTATGGCTACACCTTC.

The V and J genes are TRBV27 and TRBJ2-1; possibly TRBD2 for D (5 bases). From germline, CDR1 is MNHEY and CDR2 SMNVEV (reference sequence). The CDR3 contains 15 residues. Trimming removed 2 bases from V and 5 bases from J, with 13 bases in between. Here the CDR3 reads CASSLGSRPHNEQFF. In DNA, the CDR3 is TGTGCCAGCAGTTTAGGGAGTCGTCCCCACAATGAGCAGTTCTTC.

V gene TRBV15 combines with J gene TRBJ1-1; D possibly corresponds to TRBD1 (6 bases). V was shortened by 3 bases and J by 9 bases, with 11 bases between the two germline ends. CDR1 and CDR2 (germline): LNHNV, YYDKDF (reference sequence). CDR3 size: 12 residues. DNA for the CDR3: TGTGCCACCAGCAGCCAAAGGGGGAAAGCTTTCTTT. Encoded protein: CATSSQRGKAFF.

The rearrangement joins TRBV27 to TRBJ1-4; D is unresolved. CDR1 is MNHEY and CDR2 is SMNVEV in the germline V gene (reference sequence). This CDR3 is 12 amino acids long. Trimming took 6 bases from V and 3 from J, leaving 5 bases between them. The CDR3 sequence is CASRSSNEKLFF. The DNA for the CDR3 is TGTGCCAGCAGATCTTCTAATGAAAAACTGTTTTTT.

This chain's CDR3 is CASSVGAYNMGNTIYF. The CDR3 region has the DNA TGTGCCAGCAGCGTAGGTGCATACAACATGGGAAACACCATATATTTT. V usage is TRBV9 and J usage is TRBJ1-3; no reliable D call. V lost 0 bases, J lost 4 bases, and 14 bases lay in between. CDR3 length: 16 residues. Germline V gene data show CDR1 as SGDLS and CDR2 as YYNGEE. The complete variable domain, with remaining parts taken from reference TRBV9 and TRBJ1-3, reads DSGVTQTPKHLITATGQRVTLRCSPRSGDLSVYWYQQSLDQGLQFLIQYYNGEERAKGNILERFSAQQFPDLHSELNLSSLELGDSALYFCASSVGAYNMGNTIYFGEGSWLTVV.

The V call is TRBV10-1, the J call TRBJ1-1; unclear D gene. The CDR3 consists of 17 residues. Germline V CDR1 and CDR2: WNHNN, SYGVQD (reference sequence). V gave up 6 bases and J gave up 4 bases, with 24 bases separating them. The CDR3 loop is CASRNSTTFYPCTEAFF. The DNA for the CDR3 is TGCGCCAGCAGAAACAGCACGACCTTTTACCCTTGCACTGAAGCTTTCTTT.

In its sample, this clone was seen a few times. The CDR3 is CASSERQTYGYTF. CDR3 DNA sequence: TGTGCCAGCAGTGAGCGGCAGACCTATGGCTACACCTTC. V and J are TRBV6-5 and TRBJ1-2, with D unresolved. The V end was cut by 5 bases, the J end by 4 bases, with 11 bases between. The germline V gene has CDR1 MNHEY and CDR2 SVGAGI. The length of the CDR3 is 13 residues.

The chain joins TRBV7-3 to TRBJ2-1; TRBD2 aligns across 11 bases. With 6 bases clipped from V and 6 bases from J, the junction kept 7 bases outside the gene matches. The CDR3 contains 15 residues. CDR1 is SGHTA, CDR2 FQGTGA, per germline. CDR3 DNA: TGTGCCAGCAGACCTCATAGCGGGAGGGCCAATGAGCAGTTCTTC. Encoded protein: CASRPHSGRANEQFF.

The rearrangement links TRBV10-3 to TRBJ2-7; 9 bases are shared with TRBD2. The germline V gene has CDR1 ENHRY and CDR2 SYGVKD. The ends lost 7 bases at V and 6 bases at J; junction bases unmatched: 7. CDR3 size: 13 residues. The CDR3 DNA sequence: TGTGCCATCAAGGGCGGGGGGGCGATCGAGCAGTACTTC. Encoded protein: CAIKGGGAIEQYF.

This chain connects TRBV15 to TRBJ1-6, with D possibly matching TRBD1 (5 bases). There are 16 residues in the CDR3. V dropped 5 bases and J dropped 4 bases, with 15 bases sitting between them. Germline CDR1 LNHNV, CDR2 YYDKDF (reference sequence). This chain's CDR3 is CATSPGREAYNSPLHF. The DNA of the CDR3 is TGTGCCACCAGCCCTGGCAGGGAGGCGTATAATTCACCCCTCCACTTT.